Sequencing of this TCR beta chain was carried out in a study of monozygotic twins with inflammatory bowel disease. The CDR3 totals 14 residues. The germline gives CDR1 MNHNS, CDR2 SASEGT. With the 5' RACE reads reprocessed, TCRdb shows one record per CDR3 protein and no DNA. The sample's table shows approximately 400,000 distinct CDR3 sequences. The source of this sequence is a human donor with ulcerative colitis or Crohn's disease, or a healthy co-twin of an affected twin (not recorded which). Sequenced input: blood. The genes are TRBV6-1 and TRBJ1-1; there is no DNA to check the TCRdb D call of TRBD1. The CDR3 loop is CASRPGRMNTEAFF.